The 25 T cell receptor beta chains reported below all come from one sample, sequenced in a study of early T cells in non-severe SARS-CoV-2 infection. TCRdb processed the 5' RACE reads anew with MiXCR; each CDR3 protein has one entry. The table has about 59,000 distinct CDR3 sequences, about 12% seen once. This specimen consisted of whole blood, obtained at baseline. The receptors originated from an adult who was a healthcare worker with PCR-confirmed SARS-CoV-2 infection or an uninfected control (not recorded which).

This clonotype was counted many times. V is TRBV10-3 and J is TRBJ2-3; no firm D call. Germline CDR1 is ENHRY and CDR2 is SYGVKD. The CDR3 extends over 14 amino acids. With 2 bases removed from V and 0 bases from J, the gap between germline ends came to 6 bases. CDR3 nucleotide sequence: TGTGCCATCAGTGAGGAGGCTAGCACAGATACGCAGTATTTT. It encodes CAISEEASTDTQYF.

This chain joins TRBV7-2 and TRBJ2-2; TRBD1 aligns across 8 bases. Looked up from germline, CDR1 is SGHTA and CDR2 is FQGNSA. The CDR3 extends over 17 amino acids. J was trimmed by 5 bases and V by 5 bases; bases with no gene match: 13. The CDR3: CASSITPTGEDTGELFF. As DNA, the CDR3 is TGTGCCAGCAGCATTACCCCGACAGGGGAAGATACCGGGGAGCTGTTTTTT. The entire variable domain, with the rest obtained from reference TRBV7-2 and TRBJ2-2, is as follows: GAGVSQSPSNKVTEKGKDVELRCDPISGHTALYWYRQSLGQGLEFLIYFQGNSAPDKSGLPSDRFSAERTGGSVSTLTIQRTQQEDSAVYLCASSITPTGEDTGELFFGEGSRLTVL.

Ten or more counts support this clonotype. The V call is TRBV7-8, the J call TRBJ2-1; 8 bases are shared with TRBD1. This CDR3 has 16 amino acids. CDR1 is SGHVS, CDR2 FQNEAQ, per germline. V gave up 4 bases and J gave up 0 bases; unmatched junction bases: 5. CDR3 residues: CASSWRTGSSYNEQFF. CDR3 coding DNA: TGTGCCAGCAGCTGGCGGACAGGGAGCTCCTACAATGAGCAGTTCTTC.

The rearrangement uses TRBV19 and TRBJ1-2; D is undetermined. The CDR3 extends over 13 amino acids. Per germline, CDR1 LNHDA and CDR2 SQIVND (reference sequence). V dropped 3 bases and J dropped 0 bases, with 5 bases sitting between them. The CDR3 DNA reads TGTGCCAGTAGTATCGGAGCTAACTATGGCTACACCTTC. Protein sequence: CASSIGANYGYTF. The full variable domain, in which reference TRBV19 and TRBJ1-2 provide the parts outside the CDR3, is DGGITQSPKYLFRKEGQNVTLSCEQNLNHDAMYWYRQDPGQGLRLIYYSQIVNDFQKGDIAEGYSVSREKKESFPLTVTSAQKNPTAFYLCASSIGANYGYTFGSGTRLTVV.

This clonotype was seen repeatedly, ten times or more. The rearrangement uses TRBV13 and TRBJ1-6; D gene uncertain. Trimming shortened V by 0 bases and J by 0 bases, and 6 bases separated the two germline ends. Per germline, CDR1 PRHDT and CDR2 FYEKMQ (reference sequence). The CDR3 totals 16 residues. In DNA, the CDR3 is TGTGCCAGCAGCTTAGGAGGGAGCTCCTATAATTCACCCCTCCACTTT. Its translation: CASSLGGSSYNSPLHF.

This clonotype came up a few times. V and J are TRBV24-1 and TRBJ2-1; tentatively, D is TRBD1 (7 bases). V was clipped by 1 base and J by 9 bases, with 12 bases between them. The CDR3 contains 14 residues. The germline gives CDR1 KGHDR, CDR2 SFDVKD. CDR3 amino acids: CATSDFLQGGEQFF. In DNA, the CDR3 is TGTGCCACCAGTGATTTCCTCCAGGGGGGTGAGCAGTTCTTC.

The chain links TRBV16 to TRBJ1-3; D possibly corresponds to TRBD1 (6 bases). V dropped 2 bases and J dropped 7 bases, with 18 bases sitting between them. The CDR3 consists of 16 residues. CDR1 and CDR2 (germline): KGHSY, FQNENV. CDR3 in DNA: TGTGCCAGCAGCCAAGAAGGAATTGGGACAAGCAACACCATATATTTT. Protein: CASSQEGIGTSNTIYF.

This clonotype was detected ten times or more. The chain combines TRBV7-2 with TRBJ2-7; D ambiguous. CDR1 is SGHTA and CDR2 is FQGNSA in the germline V gene. The CDR3 loop spans 15 amino acids. V was cut by 6 bases and J by 1 base, with 16 bases left in between. In nucleotides, the CDR3 is TGTGCCAGCAGTTTACCGCCAGCAGCATCCTACGAGCAGTACTTC. Its translation: CASSLPPAASYEQYF.

This clonotype was seen ten or more times. For the CDR3, the DNA is TGTGCCAGCAGCGTAGAGGCGATATCGAACACCGGGGAGCTGTTTTTT. It specifies CASSVEAISNTGELFF. The chain uses TRBV9 and TRBJ2-2; the D is unclear. V lost 0 bases and J lost 0, with 9 bases in between. Germline loops: CDR1 SGDLS, CDR2 YYNGEE. The CDR3 totals 16 residues.

This clonotype was counted many times. The chain carries TRBV5-1 and TRBJ2-7; 9 bases match TRBD1. The CDR3 is made up of 14 amino acids. V dropped 4 bases and J dropped 6; count of bases not matched to a gene: 8. Germline V gives CDR1 SGHRS, CDR2 YFSETQ. CDR3 in amino acids: CASSHGQGQGEQYF. The DNA of the CDR3 is TGCGCCAGCAGCCACGGACAGGGGCAGGGCGAGCAGTACTTC.

This chain links TRBV6-5 with TRBJ2-1, with D possibly TRBD2 on 6 matching bases. Germline V gene sequence: CDR1 MNHEY, CDR2 SVGAGI. The CDR3 loop spans 14 amino acids. Between the trimmed V and J ends, which lost 0 bases and 7 bases, there was a span of 10 bases. CDR3 nucleotide sequence: TGTGCCAGCAGTTACTCGGGGGGATGGAATGAGCAGTTCTTC. As protein: CASSYSGGWNEQFF.

In its sample, this clonotype was seen a few times. J is TRBJ1-1 and V is TRBV6-5; D unclear. V was trimmed by 2 bases and J by 3 bases, leaving 10 bases between them. Germline CDR1 reads MNHEY; CDR2 reads SVGAGI. This CDR3 has 14 amino acids. CDR3 sequence: CASSYPWNDTEAFF. For the CDR3, the DNA is TGTGCCAGCAGTTACCCCTGGAACGACACTGAAGCTTTCTTT.

The chain carries TRBV28 and TRBJ1-4; 8 nucleotides agree with TRBD1. V lost 3 bases and J lost 3; bases outside the gene matches: 3. From germline, CDR1 is MDHEN and CDR2 SYDVKM. The CDR3 totals 15 residues. The CDR3 DNA follows: TGTGCCAGCAGTTTCCCAGGGGGCCCTAATGAAAAACTGTTTTTT. It is translated as CASSFPGGPNEKLFF.

This rearrangement joins TRBV5-1 to TRBJ2-2; 7 bases are a match to TRBD1. The CDR3 contains 17 residues. Per germline, CDR1 SGHRS and CDR2 YFSETQ. Trimming removed 0 bases from V and 1 base from J; junction bases left unmatched: 6. DNA for the CDR3: TGCGCCAGCAGCTTGGCTATCTACAGGGGGAACACCGGGGAGCTGTTTTTT. It specifies CASSLAIYRGNTGELFF.

This clonotype has a handful of counts. This chain uses TRBV7-8 with TRBJ2-2; no reliable D call. The ends were cut back, 5 bases at V and 5 bases at J, with 12 bases in the middle. Germline CDR1 SGHVS, CDR2 FQNEAQ. CDR3 size: 14 residues. The CDR3 DNA sequence: TGTGCCAGCAGCCCCGTCCCGGTAACCGGGGAGCTGTTTTTT. This translates into CASSPVPVTGELFF.

V and J are TRBV19 and TRBJ1-1; D is undetermined. The CDR3 is 14 residues long. The germline gives CDR1 LNHDA, CDR2 SQIVND (reference sequence). Trimming pared 8 bases from V and 5 bases from J, leaving 18 bases between. This CDR3 reads CASCAETFGTEAFF. The CDR3 DNA reads TGTGCCAGTTGTGCTGAGACCTTTGGAACTGAAGCTTTCTTT.

Judged by abundance, this clonotype is medium-sized. The rearrangement joins TRBV27 to TRBJ2-3; D is ambiguous. V lost 2 bases, J lost 0 bases, and 3 bases lay in between. Germline V lookup: CDR1 MNHEY, CDR2 SMNVEV (reference sequence). This CDR3 contains 13 residues. CDR3 in amino acids: CASSLSSTDTQYF. In nucleotides, the CDR3 is TGTGCCAGCAGTTTAAGCAGCACAGATACGCAGTATTTT.

This clonotype was recorded a few times. The rearrangement links TRBV7-2 to TRBJ2-5; D is undetermined. The V and J ends lost 6 bases and 0 bases respectively, with 8 bases between them. The CDR3 loop spans 13 amino acids. Germline loops: CDR1 SGHTA, CDR2 FQGNSA. CDR3 in amino acids: CASSRMYQETQYF. As DNA, the CDR3 is TGTGCCAGCAGTCGGATGTACCAAGAGACCCAGTACTTC.

The genes are TRBV2 and TRBJ2-7, with 7 bases identical to TRBD1. The length of the CDR3 is 14 residues. Germline V gene data show CDR1 as SNHLY and CDR2 as FYNNEI. V shed 5 bases, J shed 2 bases, and the junction held 6 bases outside the gene matches. The CDR3, as DNA: TGTGCCAGCAGTAGGGACAGAACCACCTACGAGCAGTACTTC. This codes for CASSRDRTTYEQYF.

The chain couples TRBV11-1 to TRBJ2-1, with 11 bases that match TRBD2. Trimming removed 0 bases from V and 2 bases from J; junction bases left unmatched: 3. There are 17 residues in the CDR3. The germline CDR1 and CDR2 sequences are SGHAT and FQDESV (reference sequence). This CDR3 reads CASSLALAGGPYNEQFF. The CDR3 DNA is TGTGCCAGCAGCTTAGCGCTAGCGGGAGGTCCCTACAATGAGCAGTTCTTC.

The table lists this clonotype with a few counts. This chain joins TRBV29-1 and TRBJ1-2, with D perhaps TRBD1 (5 bases). The V gene's germline CDR1 is SQVTM and CDR2 ANQGSEA. V lost 3 bases, J lost 8 bases, and 16 bases lay in between. CDR3 length equals 13 residues. CDR3 DNA sequence: TGCAGCGTTGAGCTCCCGGGGGTCGGCGGCTACACCTTC. Protein product: CSVELPGVGGYTF. Together with reference TRBV29-1 and TRBJ1-2, the CDR3 gives the full variable domain: SAVISQKPSRDICQRGTSLTIQCQVDSQVTMMFWYRQQPGQSLTLIATANQGSEATYESGFVIDKFPISRPNLTFSTLTVSNMSPEDSSIYLCSVELPGVGGYTFGSGTRLTVV.

The V call is TRBV6-4, the J call TRBJ2-5; D possibly corresponds to TRBD2 (6 bases). Germline CDR1 reads MRHNA; CDR2 reads SNTAGT. Deletions cut 9 bases from V and 2 bases from J, with 13 bases between. This CDR3 comprises 13 residues. The CDR3 protein is CASAREEQETQYF. CDR3 nucleotide sequence: TGTGCCAGTGCCAGGGAGGAGCAAGAGACCCAGTACTTC.

CDR3 bases: TGTGCCAGCAGCCCGGGACAGGGGCCGGGTCGATACACCTTC. Its translation is CASSPGQGPGRYTF. The chain is built from TRBV6-5 and TRBJ1-2, with TRBD1 identical over 10 bases. This CDR3 has 14 residues. With V trimmed by 6 bases and J by 11 bases, 12 bases remained unmatched. The V gene's germline CDR1 is MNHEY and CDR2 SVGAGI.

This clonotype occurred a few times. The chain is built from TRBV23-1 and TRBJ2-5; 7 positions match TRBD1. TRBV23-1 is labeled an ORF, and its function is uncertain. There are 15 residues in the CDR3. J lost 5 bases, V lost 0 bases, and 6 bases had no gene match. CDR3 amino acids: CASSQSPDREETQYF. CDR3 sequence (DNA): TGCGCCAGCAGTCAATCCCCCGACAGGGAGGAGACCCAGTACTTC.

This chain links TRBV11-1 with TRBJ1-6; unclear D gene. Germline values: CDR1 SGHAT, CDR2 FQDESV (reference sequence). The CDR3 is 13 amino acids. The V gene lost 8 bases and the J gene lost 7 bases, with 12 bases spanning the gap. The CDR3 sequence is CASCGESNSPLHF. The CDR3, as DNA: TGTGCCAGCTGTGGAGAGTCGAATTCACCCCTCCACTTT. The full variable domain, with the rest looked up from reference TRBV11-1 and TRBJ1-6, is EAEVAQSPRYKITEKSQAVAFWCDPISGHATLYWYRQILGQGPELLVQFQDESVVDDSQLPKDRFSAERLKGVDSTLKIQPAELGDSAMYLCASCGESNSPLHFGNGTRLTVT.